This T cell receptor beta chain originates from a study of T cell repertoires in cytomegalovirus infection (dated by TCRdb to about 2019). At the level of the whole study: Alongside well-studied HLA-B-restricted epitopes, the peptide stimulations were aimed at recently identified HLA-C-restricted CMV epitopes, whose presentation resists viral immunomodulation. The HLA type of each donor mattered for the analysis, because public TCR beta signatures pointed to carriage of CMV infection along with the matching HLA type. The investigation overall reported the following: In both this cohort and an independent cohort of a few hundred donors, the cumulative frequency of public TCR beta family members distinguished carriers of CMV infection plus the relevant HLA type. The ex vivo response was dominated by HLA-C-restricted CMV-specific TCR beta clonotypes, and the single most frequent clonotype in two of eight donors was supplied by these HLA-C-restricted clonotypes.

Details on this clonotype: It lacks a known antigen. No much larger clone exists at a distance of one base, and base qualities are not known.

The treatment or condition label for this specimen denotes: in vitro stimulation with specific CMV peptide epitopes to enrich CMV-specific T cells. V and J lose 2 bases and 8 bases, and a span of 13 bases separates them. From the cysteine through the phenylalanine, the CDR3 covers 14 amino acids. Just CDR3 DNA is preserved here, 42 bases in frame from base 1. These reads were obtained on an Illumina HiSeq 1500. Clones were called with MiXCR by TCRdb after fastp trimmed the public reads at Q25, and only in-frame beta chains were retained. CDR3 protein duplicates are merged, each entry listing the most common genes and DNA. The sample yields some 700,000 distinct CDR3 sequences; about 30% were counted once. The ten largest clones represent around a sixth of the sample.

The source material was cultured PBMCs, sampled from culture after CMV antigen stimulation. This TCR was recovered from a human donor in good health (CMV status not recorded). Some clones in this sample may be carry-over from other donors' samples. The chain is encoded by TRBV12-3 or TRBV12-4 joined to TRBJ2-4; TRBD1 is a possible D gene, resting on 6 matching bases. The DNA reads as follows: TGTGCCAGCAGTTTACCAGGGGTTCGAGACATTCAGTACTTC. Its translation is CASSLPGVRDIQYF.